The sequence of this T cell receptor beta chain was determined in a study of blood T cell repertoires in COVID-19. About the study: COVID-19 samples collected from the United States, Italy and Spain covered acute and convalescent phases. From T cells, B-cell-depleted T cells, or PBMCs came the material, which was cDNA or gDNA.

The germline CDR1 and CDR2 sequences are SGHRS and YFSETQ. The CDR3 covers 16 residues. V trimming: 0 bases; J trimming: 2 bases; junction bases outside the gene matches: 4. Enrollment of patients from Seattle took place during active infection, with longitudinal follow-up. In the study's own analysis: Nucleated cell counts were estimated from reference gene primer amplification. Here immunoSEQ multiplex PCR was the method, and the copy in TCRdb shows in-frame clones only, minus some. Clonal size and the V and J genes are those of that table, whereas D and trimming came from the DNA. This sample has 200,000 to 250,000 clones, with about 94% found just once. This clone was seen a handful of times.

The rearrangement links TRBV5-1 to TRBJ2-5, with 10 bases lining up with TRBD2. This TCR was sampled from a man between 60 and 70 years old with COVID-19, enrolled during active disease. Sequences were obtained from peripheral blood. CDR3 coding DNA: TGCGCCAGCAGCTTGGGATTAGCGGGGGGTCAAGAGACCCAGTACTTC. This encodes CASSLGLAGGQETQYF.